Listed here are 12 T cell receptor beta chains from one sample, sequenced in a study of PD-1 blockade in mismatch repair-deficient tumors. Produced via immunoSEQ multiplex PCR; TCRdb's table is partial and in-frame only. Of under 40,000 clones in the sample, around 80% were seen once. This specimen was PBMCs, taken roughly 39 weeks after starting pembrolizumab. These receptors were obtained from an adult with mismatch repair-deficient cancer.

V and J are TRBV19 and TRBJ2-5; D is uncertain. Trimming took off 6 bases at V and 3 bases at J, with 8 bases between the two ends. Germline CDR1 and CDR2: LNHDA and SQIVND (reference sequence). The CDR3 runs 12 residues. CDR3 nucleotide sequence: TGTGCCAGTAGGGCGGAAAAAGAGACCCAGTACTTC. Its translation is CASRAEKETQYF.

The chain carries TRBV11-2 and TRBJ1-1; D is ambiguous. The ends were cut back, 1 base at V and 4 bases at J, with 10 bases in the middle. Per germline, CDR1 SGHAT and CDR2 FQNNGV. The CDR3 extends over 14 amino acids. The CDR3 loop is CASSLGLSSTEAFF. CDR3 DNA: TGTGCCAGCAGCTTAGGGCTCTCTAGCACTGAAGCTTTCTTT. Looking up the rest from reference TRBV11-2 and TRBJ1-1 gives the full variable domain: EAGVAQSPRYKIIEKRQSVAFWCNPISGHATLYWYQQILGQGPKLLIQFQNNGVVDDSQLPKDRFSAERLKGVDSTLKIQPAKLEDSAVYLCASSLGLSSTEAFFGQGTRLTVV.

The chain uses TRBV10-3 and TRBJ1-5; TRBD1 agrees at 9 bases. With V trimmed by 5 bases and J by 4 bases, 12 bases remained unmatched. Germline-derived CDR1 and CDR2 are ENHRY and SYGVKD. This CDR3 comprises 17 residues. The CDR3 DNA reads TGTGCCATCAGTCCGGGACAGGGAATATCGGAGAATCAGCCCCAGCATTTT. As protein: CAISPGQGISENQPQHF.

The chain combines TRBV5-1 with TRBJ1-1; no clear D gene. CDR1 and CDR2 from the germline V gene are SGHRS and YFSETQ. The V and J ends lost 4 bases and 6 bases respectively, with 13 bases between them. The CDR3 contains 13 residues. The CDR3 sequence: CASSVDPRAEAFF. The CDR3 coding sequence is TGCGCCAGCAGCGTAGACCCTCGGGCTGAAGCTTTCTTT.

This sequence joins TRBV2 and TRBJ2-4; 8 positions agree with TRBD1. Germline CDR1 reads SNHLY; CDR2 reads FYNNEI. With 7 bases clipped from V and 8 bases from J, the junction kept 10 bases outside the gene matches. This CDR3 has 14 amino acids. The CDR3 loop reads CASKLTGATDIQYF. CDR3 nucleotide sequence: TGTGCCAGCAAGTTGACAGGGGCGACGGACATTCAGTACTTC.

The V gene is TRBV5-4, the J gene TRBJ2-1, with TRBD2 as a possible D gene (6 bases). Trimming took off 1 base at V and 1 base at J, with 12 bases between the two ends. This CDR3 contains 16 residues. Germline CDR1 SGHNT, CDR2 YYREEE (reference sequence). CDR3 sequence (DNA): TGTGCCAGCAGCTTGACCGGGACTGGGTCCTACAATGAGCAGTTCTTC. Its translation: CASSLTGTGSYNEQFF. The full variable domain, with the rest looked up from reference TRBV5-4 and TRBJ2-1, is ETGVTQSPTHLIKTRGQQVTLRCSSQSGHNTVSWYQQALGQGPQFIFQYYREEENGRGNFPPRFSGLQFPNYSSELNVNALELDDSALYLCASSLTGTGSYNEQFFGPGTRLTVL.

This chain joins TRBV5-1 and TRBJ2-2; 11 nucleotides agree with TRBD2. V shed 3 bases, J shed 4 bases, and the junction held 8 bases outside the gene matches. The length of the CDR3 is 17 residues. The germline V gene encodes CDR1 SGHRS and CDR2 YFSETQ. Here the CDR3 DNA reads TGCGCCAGCAGCTGGGAGACCGGGACTAGCGGCACCGGGGAGCTGTTTTTT. Translated: CASSWETGTSGTGELFF.

A few counts support this clone. The chain has TRBV2 and TRBJ2-3; D might be TRBD1 (6 bases). Looked up from germline, CDR1 is SNHLY and CDR2 is FYNNEI. The CDR3 runs to 14 residues. Trimming removed 7 bases at V and 4 bases at J, with 15 bases between. The CDR3 nucleotides read TGTGCCAGCAACAGGGCTAGCAGCGCAGATACGCAGTATTTT. Translation: CASNRASSADTQYF.

This clone has a handful of counts. The chain is built from TRBV6-1 and TRBJ1-1, with no clear D. CDR3 length: 13 residues. CDR1 is MNHNS, CDR2 SASEGT, per germline. V was pared by 7 bases and J by 3 bases, with 12 bases between. The CDR3 protein is CASKRGGYTEAFF. The CDR3 bases are TGTGCCAGCAAGCGGGGAGGGTACACTGAAGCTTTCTTT.

The rearrangement links TRBV2 to TRBJ2-7; weak D call: TRBD1 (6 bases). CDR3 length: 13 residues. Germline-derived CDR1 and CDR2 are SNHLY and FYNNEI. V lost 6 bases, J lost 4 bases, and 13 bases lay in between. CDR3: CASSRDTKYEQYF. CDR3 nucleotides: TGTGCCAGCAGCCGGGACACAAAGTACGAGCAGTACTTC.

The V call is TRBV28, the J call TRBJ2-1; 9 nucleotides line up with TRBD2. The V gene's germline CDR1 is MDHEN and CDR2 SYDVKM. J was trimmed by 4 bases and V by 6 bases; bases with no gene match: 7. The CDR3 has 15 amino acids. The CDR3 coding sequence is TGTGCCAGCAGGTTAGCGGGAGTGTCGTACAATGAGCAGTTCTTC. Translating it yields CASRLAGVSYNEQFF.

The rearrangement uses TRBV11-2 and TRBJ2-7; 7 bases match TRBD2. The length of the CDR3 is 16 residues. CDR1 SGHAT and CDR2 FQNNGV come from the germline V gene. Losses at the gene ends were 5 bases for V and 2 bases for J; bases not matched to a gene: 12. CDR3 in amino acids: CASSRSGIGITYEQYF. The CDR3 DNA follows: TGTGCCAGCAGCCGCAGCGGGATCGGTATAACCTACGAGCAGTACTTC. The full variable domain, its missing parts supplied by reference TRBV11-2 and TRBJ2-7, is EAGVAQSPRYKIIEKRQSVAFWCNPISGHATLYWYQQILGQGPKLLIQFQNNGVVDDSQLPKDRFSAERLKGVDSTLKIQPAKLEDSAVYLCASSRSGIGITYEQYFGPGTRLTVT.